This TCR beta chain was captured by sequencing in a study of shared clonotypes between healthy human individuals. Everyone who donated was a Caucasian adult who lived in Nashville, Tennessee. CD4+ cells were split into CD45RA+ naive and CD45RA-negative memory subsets. Notes on this clone: Its target is not known.

Method: immunoSEQ multiplex PCR; TCRdb's copy keeps in-frame clones and lacks some. The sample lists about 1.1 million clones; 75% to 85% were seen once. Study-level results: A few donors had roughly 5.2% of their naive CD4 clonotypes in common.

Trimming took 4 bases from V and 8 from J, leaving 14 bases between them. This CDR3 region has 12 residues. Germline CDR1 and CDR2: GTSNPN and SVGIG (reference sequence). The material sequenced was memory CD4+ T cells from PBMCs. The subset was: CD45RA-negative fraction. J is TRBJ1-1 and V is TRBV30, with D tentatively TRBD1 (5 bases). This clonotype was sampled from a man aged 18-30 years in good health. Some clones in this sample may be carry-over from other donors' samples. The CDR3 here is CAWTTGGSEAFF. CDR3 nucleotides: TGTGCCTGGACCACCGGGGGTTCCGAAGCTTTCTTT.